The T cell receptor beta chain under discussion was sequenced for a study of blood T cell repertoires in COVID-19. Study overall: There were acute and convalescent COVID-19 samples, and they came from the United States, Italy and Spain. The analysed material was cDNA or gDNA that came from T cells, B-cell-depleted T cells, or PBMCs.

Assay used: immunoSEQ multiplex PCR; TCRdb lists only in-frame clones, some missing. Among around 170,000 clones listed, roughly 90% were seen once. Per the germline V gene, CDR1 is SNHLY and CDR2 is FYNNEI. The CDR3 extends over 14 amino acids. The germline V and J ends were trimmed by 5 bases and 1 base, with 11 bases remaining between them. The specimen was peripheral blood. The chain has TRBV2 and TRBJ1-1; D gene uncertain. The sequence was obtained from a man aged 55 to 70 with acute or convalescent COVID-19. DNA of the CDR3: TGTGCCAGCAGTATTTTTCGAGGGAACACTGAAGCTTTCTTT. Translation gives CASSIFRGNTEAFF.